The sequence of this T cell receptor (beta chain) was determined in a study of cytomegalovirus exposure and HLA in healthy donors. Study conclusions and caveats: TCR beta chain V- and J-gene trimming was linked, in a later analysis, to a missense variant in DCLRE1C. In a later analysis, approximately 15,000 TCR beta sequences were associated with HLA alleles at 0.05 false discovery rate.

To note about this clone: Its antigen is still unknown.

V gave up 7 bases and J gave up 1 base, with 10 bases separating them. Germline CDR1 is LNHDA and CDR2 is SQIVND (reference sequence). The CDR3 is 14 residues long. The primer mix had 60 Vbeta and 13 Jbeta primers. Clones were read by immunoSEQ multiplex PCR, and TCRdb kept only the in-frame ones, dropping some. This table has over 95,000 clones, 74% appearing once. The sequenced sample consisted of PBMCs. This TCR was recovered from a human donor in good health. The V gene is TRBV19, the J gene TRBJ2-2; a weak D match, TRBD1 (6 bases). The CDR3 coding sequence is TGTGCCAGTATGAGAGGGGGGAACACCGGGGAGCTGTTTTTT. Translated, it gives CASMRGGNTGELFF.